Following are 20 T cell receptor beta chains from one sample sequenced in a study of CD8+CD57+ T cells in acquired aplastic anemia. Selection for sequencing was limited to patients who had shown CD8+CD57+ cell expansion by flow cytometry. Profiles of TCR beta VDJ and CDR3 were generated from a genomic DNA template. TCRdb re-called the reads through MiXCR, storing one row per CDR3 protein. The sample records about 180,000 distinct CDR3 sequences, roughly 48% being singletons. The sequenced sample consisted of sorted CD4+, CD8+, or CD8+CD57+ T cells (not recorded which) from PBMCs. The source of these receptors is a human donor with aplastic anemia.

This clonotype was recorded at least ten times. The chain has TRBV11-2 and TRBJ2-3; D gene uncertain. V was clipped by 0 bases and J by 2 bases, with 12 bases between them. Germline CDR1 is SGHAT and CDR2 is FQNNGV. The CDR3 is made up of 16 amino acids. The CDR3 nucleotides read TGTGCCAGCAGCTTAGATCTTGCTATTACCACAGATACGCAGTATTTT. Its protein is CASSLDLAITTDTQYF.

This clonotype appeared many times. This chain uses TRBV7-9 with TRBJ2-3; D is undetermined. Trimming took 1 base from V and 6 from J, leaving 11 bases between them. This CDR3 contains 14 residues. CDR1 and CDR2 (germline): SEHNR, FQNEAQ (reference sequence). The CDR3 sequence is CASSLVSVADTQYF. CDR3 DNA sequence: TGTGCCAGCAGCTTAGTGTCTGTCGCGGATACGCAGTATTTT.

This chain joins TRBV15 and TRBJ2-3; 9 bases map to TRBD1. The CDR3 has 17 amino acids. The germline gives CDR1 LNHNV, CDR2 YYDKDF (reference sequence). V dropped 5 bases and J dropped 5; count of bases not matched to a gene: 14. CDR3 protein: CATSSYPRTGAGDTQYF. CDR3 DNA sequence: TGTGCCACCAGCTCCTATCCCAGGACAGGGGCTGGAGATACGCAGTATTTT.

The rearrangement uses TRBV27 and TRBJ2-3; either TRBD1 or TRBD2 may fit D (6 bases each). The CDR3 totals 13 residues. Looked up from germline, CDR1 is MNHEY and CDR2 is SMNVEV (reference sequence). Deletions cut 6 bases from V and 6 bases from J, with 13 bases between. The chain's CDR3 is CASSQGGRDTQYF. CDR3 coding DNA: TGTGCCAGCAGCCAAGGGGGGCGGGATACGCAGTATTTT.

A remark on this clonotype: Given a much more abundant clone one base away, this may be a read error. The V call is TRBV5-6, the J call TRBJ1-2; D gene unclear. The CDR3 covers 16 residues. The germline V gene encodes CDR1 SGHDT and CDR2 YYEEEE. The V and J ends lost 5 bases and 5 bases respectively, with 22 bases between them. DNA of the CDR3: TGTGCCAGCAGAGGTTTATTGTCTGGAGGAGGATATGGCTACACCTTC. Protein: CASRGLLSGGGYGYTF.

This clonotype was observed a handful of times. V is TRBV5-6 and J is TRBJ1-1; D may be TRBD1 (6 bases). Germline CDR1 SGHDT, CDR2 YYEEEE. The CDR3 has 17 amino acids. V was trimmed by 1 base and J by 7 bases, leaving 23 bases between them. CDR3 nucleotides: TGTGCCAGCAGCTTGTCCGGGAGCCGATTTTTAGGGGGTGAAGCTTTCTTT. Translation gives CASSLSGSRFLGGEAFF.

This clonotype was detected only a few times. The chain is built from TRBV4-2 and TRBJ2-2, with D possibly being TRBD2 (6 bases). V shed 3 bases and J shed 6 bases, with 20 bases lying between them. From germline, CDR1 is LGHNA and CDR2 YNFKEQ. This CDR3 has 17 residues. The CDR3, as DNA: TGTGCCAGCAGCCAGGCCGGGAGCGGCGATGGCGCCGGGGAGCTGTTTTTT. Its protein product is CASSQAGSGDGAGELFF.

This sequence joins TRBV11-1 and TRBJ2-1; no definite D call. Germline CDR1 reads SGHAT; CDR2 reads FQDESV (reference sequence). Trimming pared 4 bases from V and 2 bases from J, leaving 12 bases between. The CDR3 covers 15 residues. The CDR3 sequence is CASSSGSPTYNEQFF. DNA for the CDR3: TGTGCCAGCAGCTCGGGCAGCCCGACCTACAATGAGCAGTTCTTC.

This clonotype has at least ten counts. V and J are TRBV7-9 and TRBJ2-7; D is unresolved. CDR3 length: 13 residues. Looked up from germline, CDR1 is SEHNR and CDR2 is FQNEAQ (reference sequence). V lost 3 bases, J lost 6 bases, and 12 bases lay in between. This CDR3 reads CASSFNRAAEQYF. CDR3 DNA: TGTGCCAGCAGCTTTAACCGGGCCGCCGAGCAGTACTTC.

V is TRBV20-1 and J is TRBJ1-2; TRBD1 is a possible D gene (5 bases). Germline CDR1 and CDR2: DFQATT and SNEGSKA (reference sequence). This CDR3 spans 13 amino acids. V lost 7 bases and J lost 2, with 14 bases in between. The CDR3 reads CSVWAGSNYGYTF. As DNA, the CDR3 is TGCAGTGTCTGGGCAGGGTCGAACTATGGCTACACCTTC.

V is TRBV2 and J is TRBJ2-7, with 7 positions matching TRBD1. The CDR3 is 12 amino acids. Germline V gene data show CDR1 as SNHLY and CDR2 as FYNNEI. J lost 6 bases, V lost 7 bases, and 6 bases had no gene match. In DNA form, the CDR3 reads TGTGCCAGCACGAAGACAGGGTTCGAGCAGTACTTC. Residues: CASTKTGFEQYF. Full variable domain (missing parts from reference TRBV2 and TRBJ2-7): EPEVTQTPSHQVTQMGQEVILRCVPISNHLYFYWYRQILGQKVEFLVSFYNNEISEKSEIFDDQFSVERPDGSNFTLKIRSTKLEDSAMYFCASTKTGFEQYFGPGTRLTVT.

The sample holds many counts of this clonotype. This chain uses TRBV2 with TRBJ1-6, with unresolved D. V lost 6 bases, J lost 3 bases, and 9 bases lay in between. This CDR3 has 14 residues. Per the germline V gene, CDR1 is SNHLY and CDR2 is FYNNEI. CDR3 sequence: CASRRRLYNSPLHF. The CDR3 region has the DNA TGTGCCAGCAGGAGGCGTCTCTATAATTCACCCCTCCACTTT.

In this sample, this clonotype turned up once. The chain links TRBV25-1 to TRBJ2-5, with D maybe TRBD2 (5 bases). The CDR3 extends over 13 amino acids. V was pared by 4 bases and J by 2 bases, with 8 bases between. The germline CDR1 and CDR2 sequences are MGHDK and SYGVNS. The CDR3 is CASSASRQETQYF. The CDR3 DNA sequence: TGTGCCAGCAGTGCTAGCCGGCAAGAGACCCAGTACTTC.

The chain employs TRBV10-3 and TRBJ2-7; 7 nucleotides match TRBD2. Trimming cost V 8 bases and J 2 bases; bases outside gene matches: 9. The CDR3 is made up of 14 amino acids. Germline lookup yields CDR1 ENHRY and CDR2 SYGVKD. The CDR3 region has the DNA TGTGCCATCGGCCGGGGCGGGAGCCCCTACGAGCAGTACTTC. Translated: CAIGRGGSPYEQYF.

About this clonotype: Given a much more abundant clone one base away, this may be a read error. The V call is TRBV25-1, the J call TRBJ1-2; TRBD1 is a possible D gene (6 bases). The CDR3 is 14 amino acids. The V and J ends lost 5 bases and 11 bases respectively, with 21 bases between them. Per germline, CDR1 MGHDK and CDR2 SYGVNS. DNA of the CDR3: TGTGCCAGCAGTTTCGGGACATGGTGGGGGCAATACACCTTC. Its protein product is CASSFGTWWGQYTF.

J is TRBJ2-5 and V is TRBV7-9; D is perhaps TRBD2 (5 bases). CDR3 size: 14 residues. V dropped 1 base and J dropped 2 bases, with 8 bases sitting between them. Germline lookup yields CDR1 SEHNR and CDR2 FQNEAQ (reference sequence). CDR3 nucleotide sequence: TGTGCCAGCAGCTTAGTGGAGGAACAAGAGACCCAGTACTTC. It yields the protein CASSLVEEQETQYF. The full variable domain, completed using reference TRBV7-9 and TRBJ2-5, is DTGVSQNPRHKITKRGQNVTFRCDPISEHNRLYWYRQTLGQGPEFLTYFQNEAQLEKSRLLSDRFSAERPKGSFSTLEIQRTEQGDSAMYLCASSLVEEQETQYFGPGTRLLVL.

V gene TRBV10-3 combines with J gene TRBJ2-7; D could derive from TRBD1 or TRBD2 (5 bases each). Germline values: CDR1 ENHRY, CDR2 SYGVKD. Trimming stripped 5 bases from V and 4 bases from J, with 15 bases between. The CDR3 has 14 residues. The DNA of the CDR3 is TGTGCCATCAGTCGGTCCCGAGGGGAGTACGAGCAGTACTTC. As protein: CAISRSRGEYEQYF.

CDR3 in DNA: TGTGCCACCAGCGACGGGACAGGCTTTCGAGAGACCCAGTACTTC. Translated, it gives CATSDGTGFRETQYF. The chain uses TRBV19 and TRBJ2-5; 8 bases are a match to TRBD1. The CDR3 has 15 residues. V gave up 10 bases and J gave up 4 bases; unmatched junction bases: 14. CDR1 is LNHDA, CDR2 SQIVND, per germline (reference sequence).

The V and J genes are TRBV20-1 and TRBJ2-3; 10 bases are shared with TRBD2. CDR3 length: 15 amino acids. V was pared by 5 bases and J by 3 bases, with 8 bases of the junction left unmatched. CDR1 and CDR2 from the germline V gene are DFQATT and SNEGSKA (reference sequence). The CDR3 coding sequence is TGCAGTGCTCCTGGAGCGGGGGGGCGGACAGATACGCAGTATTTT. Translated, it gives CSAPGAGGRTDTQYF.

This clonotype was observed many times. The rearrangement links TRBV19 to TRBJ1-2; TRBD1 matches 8 bases. CDR3 length equals 14 residues. J lost 5 bases, V lost 11 bases, and 13 bases had no gene match. CDR1 LNHDA and CDR2 SQIVND come from the germline V gene (reference sequence). CDR3 DNA sequence: TGTGCCTCCGCCCAAGACAGGGGACTTTATGGCTACACCTTC. Its translation is CASAQDRGLYGYTF.